The clone carrying this T cell receptor beta chain was counted a few times. Its specificity is unknown. The study reverse transcribed the entire isolated RNA, so it sequenced expressed TCRB transcripts. Assay: immunoSEQ multiplex PCR; the TCRdb copy retains only in-frame clones and omits some. The repertoire holds 160,000 or so clones, with 7.5% to 9.5% as singletons. Per the germline V gene, CDR1 is SGHRS and CDR2 is YFSETQ. The ends lost 4 bases at V and 4 bases at J; junction bases unmatched: 8. The CDR3 length is 15 residues. This entry is derived from a study of beta chain features in type 1 diabetes. Overall study results and limits: VDJ junctions from type 1 diabetes patients carried fewer insertions and larger deletions. Shorter templates might be favored by PCR, equally in patients and controls.

Sequenced material: central memory CD4+ T cells from blood. The V and J genes are TRBV5-1 and TRBJ1-1; 9 bases fit TRBD1. The TCR sequence derives from a woman aged 18-35 years in good health. CDR3 coding DNA: TGCGCCAGCAGCGGGGGACAGGGCTTCGGCACTGAAGCTTTCTTT. Translating it yields CASSGGQGFGTEAFF.